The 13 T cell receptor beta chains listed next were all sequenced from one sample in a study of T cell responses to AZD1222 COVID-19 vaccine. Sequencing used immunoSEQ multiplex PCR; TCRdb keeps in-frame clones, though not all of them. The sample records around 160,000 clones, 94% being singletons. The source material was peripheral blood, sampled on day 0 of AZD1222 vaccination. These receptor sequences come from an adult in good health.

CDR3 amino acids: CSARDYEQYF. The DNA for the CDR3 is TGCAGTGCTAGGGACTACGAGCAGTACTTC. The J gene is TRBJ2-7, the V gene TRBV20-1; D gene unclear. Deletions cut 3 bases from V and 3 bases from J, with 3 bases between. Germline V CDR1 and CDR2: DFQATT, SNEGSKA (reference sequence). The CDR3 is made up of 10 amino acids.

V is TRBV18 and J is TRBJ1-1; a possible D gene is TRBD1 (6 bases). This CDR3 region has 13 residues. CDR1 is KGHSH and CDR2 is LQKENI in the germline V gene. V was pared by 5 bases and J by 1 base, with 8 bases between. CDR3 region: CASSGQQNTEAFF. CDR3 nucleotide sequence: TGTGCCAGCTCAGGACAGCAGAACACTGAAGCTTTCTTT.

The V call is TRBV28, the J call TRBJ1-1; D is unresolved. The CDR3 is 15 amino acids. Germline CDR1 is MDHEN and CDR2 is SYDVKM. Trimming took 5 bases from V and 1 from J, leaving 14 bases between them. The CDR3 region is CASSQTGSANTEAFF. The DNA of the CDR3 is TGTGCCAGCAGTCAGACGGGGTCTGCGAACACTGAAGCTTTCTTT.

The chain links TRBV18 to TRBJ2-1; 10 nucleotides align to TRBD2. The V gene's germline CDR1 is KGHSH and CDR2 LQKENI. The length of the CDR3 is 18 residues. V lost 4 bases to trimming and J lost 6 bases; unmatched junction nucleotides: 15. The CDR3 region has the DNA TGTGCCAGCTCACGGTTACAAGCGGGAGGGCCAGGGGGCAATGAGCAGTTCTTC. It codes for CASSRLQAGGPGGNEQFF.

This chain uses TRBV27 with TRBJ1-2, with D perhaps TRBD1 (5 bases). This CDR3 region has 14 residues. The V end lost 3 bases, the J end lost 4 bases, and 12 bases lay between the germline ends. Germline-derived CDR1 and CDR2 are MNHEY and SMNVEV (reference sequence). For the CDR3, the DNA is TGTGCCAGCAGTTTCAGGGAAGGCAGCTATGGCTACACCTTC. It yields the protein CASSFREGSYGYTF.

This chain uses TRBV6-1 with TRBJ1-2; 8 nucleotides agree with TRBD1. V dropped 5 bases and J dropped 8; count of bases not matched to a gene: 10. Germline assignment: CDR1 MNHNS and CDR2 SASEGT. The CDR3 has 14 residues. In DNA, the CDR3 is TGTGCCAGCAGTCTACAGGGGGAGGAGAACGGCTACACCTTC. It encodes CASSLQGEENGYTF.

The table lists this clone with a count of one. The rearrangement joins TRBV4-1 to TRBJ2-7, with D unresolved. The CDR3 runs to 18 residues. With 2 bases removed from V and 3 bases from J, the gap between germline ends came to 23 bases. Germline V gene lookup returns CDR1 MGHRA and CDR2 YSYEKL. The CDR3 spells CASSQPYTGGGVYYEQYF. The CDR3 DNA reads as TGCGCCAGCAGCCAACCCTACACTGGTGGTGGAGTCTACTACGAGCAGTACTTC.

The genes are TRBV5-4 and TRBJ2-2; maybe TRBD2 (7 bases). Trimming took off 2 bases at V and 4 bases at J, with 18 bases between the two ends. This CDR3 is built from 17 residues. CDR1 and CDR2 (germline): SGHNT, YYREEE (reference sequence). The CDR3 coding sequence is TGTGCCAGCAGCTTCACAAGGGGGGGCTGGAGCACCGGGGAGCTGTTTTTT. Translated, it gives CASSFTRGGWSTGELFF. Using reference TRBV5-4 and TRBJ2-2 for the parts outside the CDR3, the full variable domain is ETGVTQSPTHLIKTRGQQVTLRCSSQSGHNTVSWYQQALGQGPQFIFQYYREEENGRGNFPPRFSGLQFPNYSSELNVNALELDDSALYLCASSFTRGGWSTGELFFGEGSRLTVL.

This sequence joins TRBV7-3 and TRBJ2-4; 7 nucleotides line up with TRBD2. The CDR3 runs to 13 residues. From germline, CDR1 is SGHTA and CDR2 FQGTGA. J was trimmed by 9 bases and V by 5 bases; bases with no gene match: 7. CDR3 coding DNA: TGTGCCAGCAGCCAAGGGACTAATGGCATTCAGTACTTC. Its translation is CASSQGTNGIQYF.

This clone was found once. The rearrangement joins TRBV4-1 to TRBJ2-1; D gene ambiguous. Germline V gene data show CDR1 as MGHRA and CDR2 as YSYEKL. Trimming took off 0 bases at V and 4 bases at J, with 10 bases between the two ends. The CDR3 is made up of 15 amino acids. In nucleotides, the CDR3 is TGCGCCAGCAGCCAAGAACCTAGTGCTTACAATGAGCAGTTCTTC. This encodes CASSQEPSAYNEQFF.

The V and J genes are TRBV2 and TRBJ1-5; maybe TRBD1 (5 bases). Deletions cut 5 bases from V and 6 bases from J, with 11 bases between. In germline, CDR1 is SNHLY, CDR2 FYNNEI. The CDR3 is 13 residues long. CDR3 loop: CASSTGSRQPQHF. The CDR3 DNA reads TGTGCCAGCAGTACAGGCTCCCGTCAGCCCCAGCATTTT.

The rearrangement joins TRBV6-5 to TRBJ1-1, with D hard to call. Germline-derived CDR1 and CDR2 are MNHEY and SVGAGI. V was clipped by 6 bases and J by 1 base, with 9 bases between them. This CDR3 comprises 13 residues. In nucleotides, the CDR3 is TGTGCCAGCAGGGTGCAAACGAACACTGAAGCTTTCTTT. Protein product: CASRVQTNTEAFF.

The CDR3 sequence: CASSPGTAGNTIYF. In nucleotides, the CDR3 is TGTGCCAGCAGTCCCGGGACAGCAGGAAACACCATATATTTT. The rearrangement joins TRBV6-5 to TRBJ1-3; 7 positions agree with TRBD1. There are 14 residues in the CDR3. Germline assignment: CDR1 MNHEY and CDR2 SVGAGI. V was clipped by 5 bases and J by 4 bases; unmatched bases: 5.